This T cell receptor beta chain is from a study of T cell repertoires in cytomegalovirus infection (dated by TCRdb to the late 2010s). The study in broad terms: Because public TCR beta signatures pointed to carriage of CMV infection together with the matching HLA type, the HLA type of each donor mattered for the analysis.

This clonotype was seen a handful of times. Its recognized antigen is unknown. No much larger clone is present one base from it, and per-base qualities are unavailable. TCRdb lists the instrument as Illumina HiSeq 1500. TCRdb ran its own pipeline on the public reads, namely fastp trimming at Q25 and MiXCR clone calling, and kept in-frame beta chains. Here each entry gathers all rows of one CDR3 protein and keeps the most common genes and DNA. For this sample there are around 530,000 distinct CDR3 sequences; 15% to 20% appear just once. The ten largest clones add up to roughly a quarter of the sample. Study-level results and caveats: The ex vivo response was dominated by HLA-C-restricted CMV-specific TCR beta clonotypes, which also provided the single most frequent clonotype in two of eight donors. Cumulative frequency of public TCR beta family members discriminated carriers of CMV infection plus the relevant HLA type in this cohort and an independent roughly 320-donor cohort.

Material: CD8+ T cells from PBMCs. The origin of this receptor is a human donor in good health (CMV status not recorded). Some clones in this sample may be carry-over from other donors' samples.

In nucleotides, the sequence is TGCGCCAGCAGCGCCGGGGCGAGCGGGAGGGCTTATTCCTACAATGAGCAGTTCTTC. It encodes CASSAGASGRAYSYNEQFF. Rearrangement joined TRBV4-1 to TRBJ2-1; 10 bases in between match TRBD2. Clipping removes 5 bases from V and 1 base from J, with 14 as the unmatched junction base count. The cysteine opens and the phenylalanine closes a CDR3 of 19 amino acids. The only DNA kept is the CDR3, 57 bases in frame from the first base. From a lookup of the germline V gene, CDR1 and CDR2 are MGHRA and YSYEKL.